The next 20 T cell receptor beta chains were all read from a single sample in a study of OX40 agonist ivuxolimab in advanced cancers. Profiled with immunoSEQ multiplex PCR; TCRdb holds only in-frame clones, not every one. The repertoire holds approximately 82,000 clones, with approximately 95% as singletons. The sample was CD4+ or CD8+ T cells sorted from blood, taken in a trial of the OX40 agonist ivuxolimab. The receptors shown here come from an adult with an advanced solid tumor such as melanoma, head and neck, liver or kidney cancer.

This sequence joins TRBV7-2 and TRBJ2-3, with 9 bases lining up with TRBD2. V shed 5 bases and J 1 base; nucleotides not matched to a gene: 10. There are 17 residues in the CDR3. Germline CDR1 is SGHTA and CDR2 is FQGNSA. CDR3 bases: TGTGCCAGCAGCCCCGTTTTAGCGGGGGAACGCACAGATACGCAGTATTTT. This encodes CASSPVLAGERTDTQYF.

The V and J genes are TRBV11-2 and TRBJ2-7; 7 nucleotides line up with TRBD2. Germline CDR1 SGHAT, CDR2 FQNNGV. The CDR3 contains 16 residues. The trim removed 2 bases at V and 3 bases at J, leaving 10 bases unmatched. CDR3 nucleotides: TGTGCCAGCAGCTTATCGGGCGGGGGAGCTTTCTACGAGCAGTACTTC. Protein: CASSLSGGGAFYEQYF.

This clone appeared a few times. V and J are TRBV7-9 and TRBJ2-7; D not certain. This CDR3 is 13 amino acids long. Germline CDR1 is SEHNR and CDR2 is FQNEAQ (reference sequence). Trimming left V 2 bases short and J 5 bases short, with 10 bases between. The CDR3 DNA reads TGTGCCAGCAGCTTATACCTGGGCGACGAGCAGTACTTC. Protein: CASSLYLGDEQYF.

The DNA for the CDR3 is TGTGCCAGCAGCCCGGGACAGGGAAATGGCTACACCTTC. Encoded protein: CASSPGQGNGYTF. The chain links TRBV27 to TRBJ1-2; 9 bases match TRBD1. V lost 6 bases to trimming and J lost 6 bases; unmatched junction nucleotides: 5. Looked up from germline, CDR1 is MNHEY and CDR2 is SMNVEV (reference sequence). The CDR3 is 13 amino acids.

CDR3 nucleotide sequence: TGTGCCAGCAGTGAGTGGGGGGATGGCGGCACAGATACGCAGTATTTT. Translated, it gives CASSEWGDGGTDTQYF. J is TRBJ2-3 and V is TRBV6-1, with D maybe TRBD2 (6 bases). The V gene lost 3 bases and the J gene lost 1 base, with 14 bases spanning the gap. This CDR3 spans 16 amino acids. From germline, CDR1 is MNHNS and CDR2 SASEGT.

Note on this clone: Its ends do not fully match the called genes, so a read error is possible. The chain couples TRBV7-7 to TRBJ2-1; D remains unclear. Germline V gene lookup returns CDR1 SSHAT and CDR2 FNYEAQ (reference sequence). This CDR3 is 16 amino acids long. For the CDR3, the DNA is TGTGCTAGCAGCTTAGGGCGCAGCGATACCTACAATGAGCAGTTCTTC. Protein sequence: CASSLGRSDTYNEQFF.

This clone was seen a single time. As DNA, the CDR3 is TGTGCCAGCAGTTTGGAAAGTACTAACTATGGCTACACCTTC. This encodes CASSLESTNYGYTF. This chain uses TRBV27 with TRBJ1-2; no reliable D call. V gave up 3 bases and J gave up 0 bases, with 8 bases separating them. The CDR3 consists of 14 residues. Germline CDR1 is MNHEY and CDR2 is SMNVEV (reference sequence).

V usage is TRBV14 and J usage is TRBJ2-7; 12 bases fit TRBD1. CDR3 length equals 15 residues. Germline-derived CDR1 and CDR2 are SGHDN and FVKESK. J lost 4 bases, V lost 4 bases, and 5 bases had no gene match. The CDR3 region is CASSPRDRGQYEQYF. CDR3 nucleotides: TGTGCCAGCAGCCCCCGGGACAGGGGGCAATACGAGCAGTACTTC.

The chain recombines TRBV7-8 with TRBJ2-7; 11 bases map to TRBD2. CDR3 length: 17 residues. V lost 0 bases and J lost 2; bases outside the gene matches: 6. CDR1 and CDR2 (germline): SGHVS, FQNEAQ. The CDR3 protein is CASSLAETSGVPYEQYF. The DNA for the CDR3 is TGTGCCAGCAGCTTAGCGGAGACTAGCGGGGTCCCCTACGAGCAGTACTTC.

The rearrangement uses TRBV27 and TRBJ2-4, with D maybe TRBD2 (5 bases). This CDR3 is built from 14 residues. Germline V gene lookup returns CDR1 MNHEY and CDR2 SMNVEV (reference sequence). The V end was cut by 5 bases, the J end by 3 bases, with 11 bases between. CDR3 DNA: TGTGCCAGCAGTCCCGCCGGGATCAAAAACATTCAGTACTTC. Protein: CASSPAGIKNIQYF.

The chain carries TRBV5-1 and TRBJ1-1, with TRBD1 matching 8 bases. Germline trimming cut 1 base from V and 0 bases from J; bases unmatched to any gene: 8. The germline V gene encodes CDR1 SGHRS and CDR2 YFSETQ. The CDR3 consists of 17 residues. Here the CDR3 DNA reads TGCGCCAGCAGCTTGCTCCGACAGGGGACTATGAACACTGAAGCTTTCTTT. Its protein is CASSLLRQGTMNTEAFF.

The gene calls are TRBV5-6 and TRBJ2-1; TRBD1 is a possible D gene (6 bases). CDR1 and CDR2 (germline): SGHDT, YYEEEE. The V end was cut by 3 bases, the J end by 6 bases, with 7 bases between. This CDR3 has 12 residues. CDR3 sequence: CASSWTANEQFF. The CDR3, as DNA: TGTGCCAGCAGCTGGACAGCCAATGAGCAGTTCTTC.

V is TRBV5-1 and J is TRBJ1-3, with D unresolved. Germline CDR1 SGHRS, CDR2 YFSETQ. The CDR3 length is 15 residues. V gave up 0 bases and J gave up 0 bases, with 7 bases separating them. CDR3 sequence: CASSLGTSSGNTIYF. CDR3 DNA sequence: TGCGCCAGCAGCTTGGGAACGAGCTCTGGAAACACCATATATTTT.

The genes are TRBV10-2 and TRBJ1-2; the D gene is possibly TRBD1 (6 bases). Trimming pared 0 bases from V and 3 bases from J, leaving 11 bases between. Germline lookup yields CDR1 WSHSY and CDR2 SAAADI. The CDR3 has 15 residues. The CDR3 spells CASSESGGPDYGYTF. The CDR3 DNA reads TGCGCCAGCAGTGAGTCGGGGGGGCCGGACTATGGCTACACCTTC.

The chain employs TRBV6-6 and TRBJ2-3; D is ambiguous. This CDR3 is built from 16 residues. From germline, CDR1 is MNHNY and CDR2 SVGAGI (reference sequence). V lost 5 bases to trimming and J lost 1 base, with 16 bases between them. This CDR3 reads CASSPRPGGGTDTQYF. DNA of the CDR3: TGTGCCAGCAGTCCTAGACCCGGTGGGGGCACAGATACGCAGTATTTT.

The CDR3 nucleotides are TGTGCCACCCACAGGAATAATATGGAGGAGCAGTACTTC. Translation gives CATHRNNMEEQYF. The chain couples TRBV10-3 to TRBJ2-7; possibly TRBD1 for D (5 bases). The CDR3 is made up of 13 amino acids. Germline CDR1 reads ENHRY; CDR2 reads SYGVKD. Trimming shortened V by 10 bases and J by 7 bases, and 20 bases separated the two germline ends.

The chain uses TRBV27 and TRBJ2-7; D is uncertain. The V gene's germline CDR1 is MNHEY and CDR2 SMNVEV (reference sequence). This CDR3 contains 14 residues. V gave up 0 bases and J gave up 2 bases, with 8 bases separating them. The chain's CDR3 is CASSLSLVAYEQYF. CDR3 DNA sequence: TGTGCCAGCAGTTTATCCCTCGTTGCCTACGAGCAGTACTTC.

There are a few counts of this clone. This chain connects TRBV14 to TRBJ2-7; no definite D call. The CDR3 totals 14 residues. Germline assignment: CDR1 SGHDN and CDR2 FVKESK. Trimming pared 3 bases from V and 0 bases from J, leaving 9 bases between. CDR3 DNA sequence: TGTGCCAGCAGCCATGGGCGGTTCTCCTACGAGCAGTACTTC. It is translated as CASSHGRFSYEQYF.

This clone was counted a single time. The chain carries TRBV7-2 and TRBJ2-1; 11 bases agree with TRBD2. This CDR3 region has 17 residues. V lost 1 base, J lost 3 bases, and 5 bases stayed unmatched. Germline V lookup: CDR1 SGHTA, CDR2 FQGNSA. This chain's CDR3 is CASSLDSGRVFYNEQFF. In DNA, the CDR3 is TGTGCCAGCAGCTTAGATAGCGGGAGGGTTTTCTACAATGAGCAGTTCTTC.

The V gene is TRBV7-9, the J gene TRBJ1-2, with D tentatively TRBD1 (6 bases). The V gene lost 5 bases and the J gene lost 0 bases, with 16 bases spanning the gap. CDR1 and CDR2 (germline): SEHNR, FQNEAQ (reference sequence). The CDR3 runs 16 residues. CDR3 loop: CASSAGGQESNYGYTF. The DNA of the CDR3 is TGTGCCAGCAGCGCGGGGGGGCAGGAATCTAACTATGGCTACACCTTC.